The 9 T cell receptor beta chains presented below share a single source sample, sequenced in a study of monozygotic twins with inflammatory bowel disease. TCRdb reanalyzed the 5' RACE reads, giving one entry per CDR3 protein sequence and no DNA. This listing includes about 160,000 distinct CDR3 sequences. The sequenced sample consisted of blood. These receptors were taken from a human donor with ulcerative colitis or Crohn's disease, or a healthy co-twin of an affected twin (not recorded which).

CDR3 in amino acids: CASSLDVTSGKETQYF. The gene calls are TRBV11-2 and TRBJ2-5; TCRdb gives TRBD2 as the D gene, but with no DNA this cannot be confirmed. The CDR3 has 16 residues. Per germline, CDR1 SGHAT and CDR2 FQNNGV.

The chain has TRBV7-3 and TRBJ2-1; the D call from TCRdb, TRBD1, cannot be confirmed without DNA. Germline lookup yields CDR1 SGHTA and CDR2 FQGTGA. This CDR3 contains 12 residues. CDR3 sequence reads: CASSLLSGEQFF.

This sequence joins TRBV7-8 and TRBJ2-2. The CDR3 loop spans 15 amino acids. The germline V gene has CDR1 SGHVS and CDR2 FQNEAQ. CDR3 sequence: CASSPGLAAAGELFF. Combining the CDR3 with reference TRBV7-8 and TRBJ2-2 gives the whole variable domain GAGVSQSPRYKVAKRGQDVALRCDPISGHVSLFWYQQALGQGPEFLTYFQNEAQLDKSGLPSDRFFAERPEGSVSTLKIQRTQQEDSAVYLCASSPGLAAAGELFFGEGSRLTVL.

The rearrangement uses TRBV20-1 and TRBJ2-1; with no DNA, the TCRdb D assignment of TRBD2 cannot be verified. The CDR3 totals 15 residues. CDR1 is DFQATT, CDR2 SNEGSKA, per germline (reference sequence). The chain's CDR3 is CSAGLAGVSYNEQFF.

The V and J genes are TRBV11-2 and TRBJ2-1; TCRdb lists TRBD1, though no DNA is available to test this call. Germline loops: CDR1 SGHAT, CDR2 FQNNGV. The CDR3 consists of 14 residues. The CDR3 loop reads CASSFRGMVNEQFF.

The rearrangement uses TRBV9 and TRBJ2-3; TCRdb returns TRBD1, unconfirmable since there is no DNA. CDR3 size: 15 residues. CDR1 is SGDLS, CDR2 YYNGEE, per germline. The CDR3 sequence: CASSVGTGSGDTQYF.

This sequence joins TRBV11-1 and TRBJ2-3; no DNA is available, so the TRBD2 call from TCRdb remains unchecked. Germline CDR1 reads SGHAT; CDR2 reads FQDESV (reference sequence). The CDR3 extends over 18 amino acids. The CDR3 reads CASSQSSASGSIADTQYF.

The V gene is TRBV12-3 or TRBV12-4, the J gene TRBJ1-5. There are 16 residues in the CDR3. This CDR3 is CASSLGQGLGNQPQHF.

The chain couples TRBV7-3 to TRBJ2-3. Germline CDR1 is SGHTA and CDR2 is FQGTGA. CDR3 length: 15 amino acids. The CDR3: CASSLNLTSTDTQYF.